This TCR beta chain was captured in a study of memory CD4+ T cells and cytomegalovirus serostatus. General study findings and limits: Each of approximately 73 CMV-associated TCRbeta sequences occurred in one to five individuals.

Note on this clone: Its target is unknown.

V was pared by 4 bases and J by 3 bases, with 13 bases between. From germline, CDR1 is SGHTS and CDR2 YDEGEE. This CDR3 contains 15 residues. The repertoire was sequenced with immunoSEQ multiplex PCR; TCRdb's copy has only in-frame clones and lacks some. The sample lists 35,000 to 45,000 clones, 78% occurring once. Single viable CD3+CD4+CD8-CD45RO+ cells were sorted as the memory CD4+ T cells. The sequence was obtained from an adult in good health and CMV-seronegative. Sequenced material: memory CD4+ T cells from blood. V is TRBV5-8 and J is TRBJ1-4; D gene uncertain. CDR3 protein: CASSPGSSANEKLFF. DNA for the CDR3: TGTGCCAGCAGCCCTGGGAGTTCGGCTAATGAAAAACTGTTTTTT.